Given below is one TCR beta chain in context. Vbeta (60) and Jbeta (13) primers were used in the PCR. Assay used: immunoSEQ multiplex PCR; TCRdb lists only in-frame clones, some missing. The repertoire includes 110,000 or so clones, about 8.6% of them detected once, and around 6% sits in the top ten. The CDR3 has 16 amino acids. CDR1 is SQVTM, CDR2 ANQGSEA, per germline. V trimming: 7 bases; J trimming: 4 bases; junction bases outside the gene matches: 13. This sample stems from a study of cytomegalovirus exposure and HLA in healthy donors. The sequencing sample was made of PBMCs. This rearrangement joins TRBV29-1 to TRBJ2-5; 12 bases are a match to TRBD1. This TCR came from a woman aged 40 to 50 in good health and CMV-seropositive. The CDR3: CSAERRDRGRRETQYF. The DNA for the CDR3 is TGCAGCGCCGAGAGGCGGGACAGGGGGCGCCGAGAGACCCAGTACTTC.